This record covers a single T cell receptor (beta chain). V was trimmed by 0 bases and J by 5 bases, leaving 11 bases between them. The CDR3 has 14 residues. Germline V CDR1 and CDR2: MNHNS, SASEGT. Sequencing used immunoSEQ multiplex PCR; TCRdb keeps in-frame clones, though not all of them. The repertoire has over 100,000 clones, roughly nine tenths of them found once; the top ten carry 0.5% to 0.7%. This entry comes from a study of OX40 agonist ivuxolimab in advanced cancers. This receptor was taken from an adult with an advanced solid tumor such as melanoma, head and neck, liver or kidney cancer. The starting material was CD4+ or CD8+ T cells sorted from blood, obtained in a trial of the OX40 agonist ivuxolimab. The gene calls are TRBV6-1 and TRBJ2-7; tentatively, D is TRBD1 or TRBD2 (5 bases each). For the CDR3, the DNA is TGTGCCAGCAGTGAAGCAACGCAGGGAGACGAGCAGTACTTC. Amino acid sequence: CASSEATQGDEQYF.